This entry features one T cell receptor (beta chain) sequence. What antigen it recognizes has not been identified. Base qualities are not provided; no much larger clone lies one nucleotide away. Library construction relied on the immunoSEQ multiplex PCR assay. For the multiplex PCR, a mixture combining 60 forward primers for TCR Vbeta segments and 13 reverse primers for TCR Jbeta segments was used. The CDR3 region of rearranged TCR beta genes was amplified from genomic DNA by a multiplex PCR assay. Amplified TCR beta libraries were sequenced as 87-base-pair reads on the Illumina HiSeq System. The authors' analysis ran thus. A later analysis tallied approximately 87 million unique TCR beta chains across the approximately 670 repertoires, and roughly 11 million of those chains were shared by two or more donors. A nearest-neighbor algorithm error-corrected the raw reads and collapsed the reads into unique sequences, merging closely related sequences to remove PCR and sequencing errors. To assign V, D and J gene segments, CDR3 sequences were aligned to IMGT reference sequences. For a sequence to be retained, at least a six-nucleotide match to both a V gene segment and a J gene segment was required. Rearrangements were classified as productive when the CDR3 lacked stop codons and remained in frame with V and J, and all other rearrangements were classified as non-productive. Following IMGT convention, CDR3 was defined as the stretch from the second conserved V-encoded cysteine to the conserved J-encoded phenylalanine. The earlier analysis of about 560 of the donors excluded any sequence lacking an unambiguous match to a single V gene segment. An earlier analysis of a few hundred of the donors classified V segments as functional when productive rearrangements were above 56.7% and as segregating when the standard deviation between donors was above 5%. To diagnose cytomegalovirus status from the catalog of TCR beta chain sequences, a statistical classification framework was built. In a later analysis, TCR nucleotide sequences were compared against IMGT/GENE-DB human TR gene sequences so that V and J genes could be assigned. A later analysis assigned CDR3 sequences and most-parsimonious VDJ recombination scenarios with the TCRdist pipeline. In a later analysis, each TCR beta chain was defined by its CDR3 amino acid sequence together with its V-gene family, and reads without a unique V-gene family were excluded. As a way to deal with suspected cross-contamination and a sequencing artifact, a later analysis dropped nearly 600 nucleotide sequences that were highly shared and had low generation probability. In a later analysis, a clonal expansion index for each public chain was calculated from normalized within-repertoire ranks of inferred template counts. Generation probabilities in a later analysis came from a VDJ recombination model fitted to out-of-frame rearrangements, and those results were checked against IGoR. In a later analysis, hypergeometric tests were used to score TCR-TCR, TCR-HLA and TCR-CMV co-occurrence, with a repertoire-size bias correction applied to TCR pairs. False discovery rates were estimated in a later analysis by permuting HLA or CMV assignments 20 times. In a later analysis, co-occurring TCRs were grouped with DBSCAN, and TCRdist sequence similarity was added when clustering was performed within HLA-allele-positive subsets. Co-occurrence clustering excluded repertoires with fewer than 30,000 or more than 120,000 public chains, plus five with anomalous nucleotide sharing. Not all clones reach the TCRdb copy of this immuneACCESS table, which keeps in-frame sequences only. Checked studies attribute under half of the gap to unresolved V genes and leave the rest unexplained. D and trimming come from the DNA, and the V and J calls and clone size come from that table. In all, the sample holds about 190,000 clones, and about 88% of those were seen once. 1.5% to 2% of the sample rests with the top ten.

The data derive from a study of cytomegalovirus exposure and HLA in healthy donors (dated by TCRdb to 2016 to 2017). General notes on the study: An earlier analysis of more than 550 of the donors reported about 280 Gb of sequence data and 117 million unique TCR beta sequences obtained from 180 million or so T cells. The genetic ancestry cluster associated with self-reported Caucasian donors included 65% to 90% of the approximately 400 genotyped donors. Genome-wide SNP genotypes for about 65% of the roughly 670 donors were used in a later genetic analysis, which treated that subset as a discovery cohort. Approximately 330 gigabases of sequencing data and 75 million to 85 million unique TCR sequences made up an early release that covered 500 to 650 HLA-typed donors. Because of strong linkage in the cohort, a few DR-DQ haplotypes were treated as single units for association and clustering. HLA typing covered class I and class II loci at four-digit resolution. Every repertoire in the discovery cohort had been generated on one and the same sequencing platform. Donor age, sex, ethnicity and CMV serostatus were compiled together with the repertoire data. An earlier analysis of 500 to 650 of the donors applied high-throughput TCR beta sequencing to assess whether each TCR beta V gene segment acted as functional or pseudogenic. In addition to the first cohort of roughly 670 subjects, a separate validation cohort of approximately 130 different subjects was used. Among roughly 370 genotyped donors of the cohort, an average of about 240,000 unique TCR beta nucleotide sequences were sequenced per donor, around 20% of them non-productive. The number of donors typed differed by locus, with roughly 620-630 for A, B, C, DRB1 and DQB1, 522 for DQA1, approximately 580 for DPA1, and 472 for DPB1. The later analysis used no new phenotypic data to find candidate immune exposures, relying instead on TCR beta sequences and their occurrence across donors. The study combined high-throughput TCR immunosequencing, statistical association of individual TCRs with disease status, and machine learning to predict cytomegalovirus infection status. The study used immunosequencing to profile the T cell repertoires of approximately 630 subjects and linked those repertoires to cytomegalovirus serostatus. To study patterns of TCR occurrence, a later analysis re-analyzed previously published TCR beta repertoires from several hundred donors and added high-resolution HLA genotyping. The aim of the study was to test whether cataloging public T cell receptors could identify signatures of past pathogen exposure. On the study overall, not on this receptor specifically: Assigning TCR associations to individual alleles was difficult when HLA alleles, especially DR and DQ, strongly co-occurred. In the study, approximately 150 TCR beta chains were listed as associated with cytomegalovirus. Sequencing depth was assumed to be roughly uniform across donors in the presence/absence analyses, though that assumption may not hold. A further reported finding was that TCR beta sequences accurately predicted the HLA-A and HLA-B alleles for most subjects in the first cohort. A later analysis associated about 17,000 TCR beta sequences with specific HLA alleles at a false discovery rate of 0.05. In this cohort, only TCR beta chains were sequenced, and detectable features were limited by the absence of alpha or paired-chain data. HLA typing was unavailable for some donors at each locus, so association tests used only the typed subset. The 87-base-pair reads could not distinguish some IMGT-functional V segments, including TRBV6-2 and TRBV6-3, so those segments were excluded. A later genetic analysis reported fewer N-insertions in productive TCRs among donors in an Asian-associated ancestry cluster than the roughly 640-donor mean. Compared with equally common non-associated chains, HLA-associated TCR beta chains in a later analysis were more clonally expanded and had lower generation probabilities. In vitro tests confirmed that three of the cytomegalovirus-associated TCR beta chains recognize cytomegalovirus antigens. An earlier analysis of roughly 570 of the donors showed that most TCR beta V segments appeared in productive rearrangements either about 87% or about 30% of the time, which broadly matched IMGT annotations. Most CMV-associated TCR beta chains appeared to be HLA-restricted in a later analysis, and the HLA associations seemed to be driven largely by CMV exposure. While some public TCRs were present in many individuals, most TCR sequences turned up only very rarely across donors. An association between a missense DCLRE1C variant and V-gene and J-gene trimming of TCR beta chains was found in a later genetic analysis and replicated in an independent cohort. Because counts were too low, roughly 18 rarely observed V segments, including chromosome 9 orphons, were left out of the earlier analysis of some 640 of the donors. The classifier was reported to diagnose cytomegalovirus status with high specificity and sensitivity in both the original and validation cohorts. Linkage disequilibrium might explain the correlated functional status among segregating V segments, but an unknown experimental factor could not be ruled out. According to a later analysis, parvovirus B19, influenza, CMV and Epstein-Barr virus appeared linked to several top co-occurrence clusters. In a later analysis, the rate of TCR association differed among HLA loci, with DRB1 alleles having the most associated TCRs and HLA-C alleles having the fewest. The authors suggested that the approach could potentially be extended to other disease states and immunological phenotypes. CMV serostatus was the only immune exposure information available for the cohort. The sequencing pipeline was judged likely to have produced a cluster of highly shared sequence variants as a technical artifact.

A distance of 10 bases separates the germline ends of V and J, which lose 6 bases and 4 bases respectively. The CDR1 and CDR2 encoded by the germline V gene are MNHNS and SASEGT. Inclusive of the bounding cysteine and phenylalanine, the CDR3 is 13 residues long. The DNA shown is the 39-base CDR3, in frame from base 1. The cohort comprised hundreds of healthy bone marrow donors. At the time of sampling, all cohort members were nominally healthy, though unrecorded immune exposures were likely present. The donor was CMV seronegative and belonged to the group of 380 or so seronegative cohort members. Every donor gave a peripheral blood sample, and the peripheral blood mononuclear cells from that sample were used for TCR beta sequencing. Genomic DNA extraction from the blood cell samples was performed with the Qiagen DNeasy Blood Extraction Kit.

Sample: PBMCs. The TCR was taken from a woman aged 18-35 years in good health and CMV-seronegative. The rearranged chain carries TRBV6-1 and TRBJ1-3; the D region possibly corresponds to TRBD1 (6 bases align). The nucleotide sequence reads TGTGCCAGCAGCGGGGGGGGCGGAAACACCATATATTTT. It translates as CASSGGGGNTIYF.